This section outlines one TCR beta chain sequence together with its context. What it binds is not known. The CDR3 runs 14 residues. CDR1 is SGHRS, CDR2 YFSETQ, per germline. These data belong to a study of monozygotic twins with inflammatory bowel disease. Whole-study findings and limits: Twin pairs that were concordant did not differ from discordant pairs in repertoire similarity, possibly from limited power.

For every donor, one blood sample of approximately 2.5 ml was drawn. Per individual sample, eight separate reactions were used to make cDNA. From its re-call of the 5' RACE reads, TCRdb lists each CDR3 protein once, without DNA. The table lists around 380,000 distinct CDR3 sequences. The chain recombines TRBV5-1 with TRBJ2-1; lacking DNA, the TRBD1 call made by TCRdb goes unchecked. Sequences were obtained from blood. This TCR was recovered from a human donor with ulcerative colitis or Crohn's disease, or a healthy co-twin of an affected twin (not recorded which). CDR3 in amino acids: CASSWQTGGNEQFF.